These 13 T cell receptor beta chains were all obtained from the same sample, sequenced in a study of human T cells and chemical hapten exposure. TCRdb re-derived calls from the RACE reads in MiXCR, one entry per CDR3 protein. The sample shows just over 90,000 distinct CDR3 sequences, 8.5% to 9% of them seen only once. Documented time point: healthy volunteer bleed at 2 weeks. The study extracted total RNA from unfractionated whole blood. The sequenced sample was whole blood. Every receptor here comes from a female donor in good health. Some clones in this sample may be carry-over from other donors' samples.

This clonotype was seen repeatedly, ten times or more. The CDR3 protein is CSVTPGLGYREQFF. DNA for the CDR3: TGCAGCGTTACCCCGGGACTAGGATATCGTGAGCAGTTCTTC. V gene TRBV29-1 combines with J gene TRBJ2-1; TRBD2 matches 8 bases. J lost 9 bases, V lost 5 bases, and 12 bases had no gene match. Germline CDR1 SQVTM, CDR2 ANQGSEA. The CDR3 sequence is 14 residues long.

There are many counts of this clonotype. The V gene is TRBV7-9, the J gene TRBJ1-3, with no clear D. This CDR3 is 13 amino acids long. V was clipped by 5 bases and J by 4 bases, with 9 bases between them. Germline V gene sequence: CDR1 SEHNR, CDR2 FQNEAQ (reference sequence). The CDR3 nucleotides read TGTGCCAGCAGCGCAGTACCGGGAAACACCATATATTTT. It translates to CASSAVPGNTIYF. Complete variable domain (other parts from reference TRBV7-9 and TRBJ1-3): DTGVSQNPRHKITKRGQNVTFRCDPISEHNRLYWYRQTLGQGPEFLTYFQNEAQLEKSRLLSDRFSAERPKGSFSTLEIQRTEQGDSAMYLCASSAVPGNTIYFGEGSWLTVV.

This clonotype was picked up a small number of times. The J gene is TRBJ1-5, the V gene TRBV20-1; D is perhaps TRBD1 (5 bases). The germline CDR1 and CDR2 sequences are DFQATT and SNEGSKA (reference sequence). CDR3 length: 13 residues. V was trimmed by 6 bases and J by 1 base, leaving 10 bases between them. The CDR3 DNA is TGCAGTGCAAGCCGGGACAGCAATCAGCCCCAGCATTTT. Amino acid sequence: CSASRDSNQPQHF.

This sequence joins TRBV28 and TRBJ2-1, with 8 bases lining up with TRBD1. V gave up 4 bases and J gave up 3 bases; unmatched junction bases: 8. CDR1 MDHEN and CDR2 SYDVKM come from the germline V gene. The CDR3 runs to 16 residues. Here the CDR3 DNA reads TGTGCCAGCAGTTACCTTCAGGGGGCATTCTACAATGAGCAGTTCTTC. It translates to CASSYLQGAFYNEQFF.

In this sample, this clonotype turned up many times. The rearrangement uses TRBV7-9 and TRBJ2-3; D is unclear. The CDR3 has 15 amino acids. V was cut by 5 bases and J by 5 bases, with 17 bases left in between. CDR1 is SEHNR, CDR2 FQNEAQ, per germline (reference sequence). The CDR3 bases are TGTGCCAGCAGCCCGATATCCAGGACCAAAGATACGCAGTATTTT. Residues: CASSPISRTKDTQYF.

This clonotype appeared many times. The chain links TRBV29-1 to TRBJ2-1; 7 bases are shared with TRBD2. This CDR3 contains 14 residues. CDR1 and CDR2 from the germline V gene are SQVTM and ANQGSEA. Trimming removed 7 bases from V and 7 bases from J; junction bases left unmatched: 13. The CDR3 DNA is TGCAGCGACGTAGCGGGCCCTAACCTTAATGAGCAGTTCTTC. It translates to CSDVAGPNLNEQFF.

The CDR3 is CSAIEQAGGTQYF. The CDR3, as DNA: TGCAGTGCTATCGAGCAGGCGGGTGGTACGCAGTATTTT. V and J are TRBV20-1 and TRBJ2-3; TRBD2 is a possible D gene (5 bases). V lost 4 bases to trimming and J lost 8 bases, with 16 bases between them. Germline CDR1 is DFQATT and CDR2 is SNEGSKA (reference sequence). The CDR3 spans 13 residues.

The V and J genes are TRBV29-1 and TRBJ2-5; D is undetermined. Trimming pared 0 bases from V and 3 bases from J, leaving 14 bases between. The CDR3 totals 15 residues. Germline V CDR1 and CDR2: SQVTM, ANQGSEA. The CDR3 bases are TGCAGCGTTGAAGACGGCAAGGGAACGGAAGAGACCCAGTACTTC. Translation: CSVEDGKGTEETQYF.

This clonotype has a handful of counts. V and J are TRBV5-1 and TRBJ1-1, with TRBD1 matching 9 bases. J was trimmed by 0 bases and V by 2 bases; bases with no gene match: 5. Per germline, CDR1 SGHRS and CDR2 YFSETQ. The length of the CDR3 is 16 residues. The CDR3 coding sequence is TGCGCCAGCAGCTTATTACAGGGGGCGATGAACACTGAAGCTTTCTTT. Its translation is CASSLLQGAMNTEAFF.

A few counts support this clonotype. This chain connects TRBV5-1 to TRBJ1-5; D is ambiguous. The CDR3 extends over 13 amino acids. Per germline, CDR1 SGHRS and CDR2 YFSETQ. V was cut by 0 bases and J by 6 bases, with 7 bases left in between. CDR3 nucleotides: TGCGCCAGCAGCTTGGCCGTTGGTCAGCCCCAGCATTTT. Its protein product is CASSLAVGQPQHF.

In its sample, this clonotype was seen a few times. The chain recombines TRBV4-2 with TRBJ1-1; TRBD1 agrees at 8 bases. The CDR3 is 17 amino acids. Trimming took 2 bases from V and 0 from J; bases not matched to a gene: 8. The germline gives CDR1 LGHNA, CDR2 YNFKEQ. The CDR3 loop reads CASSQTLQGGMNTEAFF. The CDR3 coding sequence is TGTGCCAGCAGCCAAACCCTACAGGGGGGGATGAACACTGAAGCTTTCTTT.

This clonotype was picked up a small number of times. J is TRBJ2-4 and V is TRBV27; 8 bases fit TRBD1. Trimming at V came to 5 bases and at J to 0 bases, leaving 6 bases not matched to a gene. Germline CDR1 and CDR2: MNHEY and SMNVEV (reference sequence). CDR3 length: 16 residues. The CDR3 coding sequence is TGTGCCAGCAGTCGGGGACAGGATTTAGCCAAAAACATTCAGTACTTC. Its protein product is CASSRGQDLAKNIQYF.

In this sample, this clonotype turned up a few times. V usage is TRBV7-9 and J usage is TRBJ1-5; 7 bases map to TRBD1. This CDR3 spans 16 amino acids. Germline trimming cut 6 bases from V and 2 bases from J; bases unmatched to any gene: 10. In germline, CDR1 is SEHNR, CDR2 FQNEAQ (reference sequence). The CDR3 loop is CASSRQIGGGNQPQHF. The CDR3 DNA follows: TGTGCCAGCAGTCGTCAAATAGGGGGCGGCAATCAGCCCCAGCATTTT.